These T cell receptor beta chains were read from a single sample in a study of OX40 agonist ivuxolimab in advanced cancers. Using immunoSEQ multiplex PCR, the repertoire was profiled, and TCRdb retains in-frame clones only, with some absent. This table holds about 42,000 clones, 70% to 90% found once. The sample in question was CD4+ or CD8+ T cells sorted from blood, obtained in a trial of the OX40 agonist ivuxolimab. All receptors come from an adult with an advanced solid tumor such as melanoma, head and neck, liver or kidney cancer. CDR3s leave out the opening cysteine and the closing phenylalanine or tryptophan. Not every row has a clone size; where given, it reads once, few, many or a size class.

>.|TRBV19
ASILQGASTGELF
>.|TRBV19
ASSVPGSGNQPQH
>.|TRBV28
ASSLGGARNQPQH
>.|TRBV5-1
ASSLTSGAYYEQY
>once|TRBV5-1
ASEAAGKKETQY
>.|TRBV5-4
ASSYRTGNEQF
>.|TRBV12-5
ASARSEGGGSRETQY
>.|TRBV10-3
AISDTTADTQY
>.|TRBV28
ASSLNGGRLGY
>.|TRBV13
ASSKDRGWNTEAF
>.|TRBV6-6
ASSYSSTNTEAF
>.|TRBV19
ASSIGGQGRFEQY
>few|TRBV5-1
ASSGGTGSSYEQY
>.|TRBV10-3
AIRRGYTGELF
>.|TRBV15
ATSARMSGANVLT
>once|TRBV2
ASSERLAGQSSYEQY
>.|TRBV5-6
ASSLRGRGHEQY
>.|TRBV5-1
ASSGGLAGDTDTQY
>.|TRBV19
ASSIRDRNQPQH
>.|TRBV6-5
ASSSLNSGANVLT
>.|TRBV18
ASSLRSQSVGTEAF
>.|TRBV7-2
ASSLGVREGEQF
>.|TRBV7-8
ASSLTSGSGNEQF
>.|TRBV5-1
ASSPAGADTQY
>.|TRBV7-8
ASSGVGGWYEQY
>once|TRBV6-1
ASSELASGQETQY
>.|TRBV9
ASSVGGRYGYEQY
>.|TRBV19
ASTGRLNTGELF
>few|TRBV28
ASSTGGTEAF
>.|TRBV10-2
ASRPGGSTDTQY
>.|TRBV29-1
SVKNTEAF
>.|TRBV7-9
ASGSLEGSAKNIQY
>.|TRBV6-1
ASSAGAVSTEAF
>.|TRBV25-1
ASSVGRGYQETQY
>.|TRBV19
ASSQNPRGQPQH
>.|TRBV4-2
ASSPPGFFNEQF
>.|TRBV7-9
ASSQGAGGETQY
>.|TRBV29-1
SVAIGTSGSIEQY
>.|TRBV7-2
ASSQQGGNQPQH
>.|TRBV5-6
ASSLAGNYNEQF
>.|TRBV11-2
ASSPRLTDTQY
>.|TRBV5-4
ASSFGTEETQY
>.|TRBV27
ASSWGENTEAF
>.|TRBV14
ASSQVASRKLF
>.|TRBV19
ASSTSVGTGILY
>.|TRBV29-1
SATSGSSHRETQY
>.|TRBV5-1
ASSFLAGGSNEQF
>.|TRBV6-5
ASSYPGGNQPQH
>.|TRBV6-5
ASSYFRQRRNSPLH
>.|TRBV11-3
ASSLERLAGQTQY
>once|TRBV30
AWSGGSYEQY
>.|TRBV30
AWIRVEAF
>.|TRBV2
ASSPRSSGRPHEQY
>.|TRBV27
ASSLSTGRAEAF
>.|TRBV6-1
ATFVGTSGANVLT